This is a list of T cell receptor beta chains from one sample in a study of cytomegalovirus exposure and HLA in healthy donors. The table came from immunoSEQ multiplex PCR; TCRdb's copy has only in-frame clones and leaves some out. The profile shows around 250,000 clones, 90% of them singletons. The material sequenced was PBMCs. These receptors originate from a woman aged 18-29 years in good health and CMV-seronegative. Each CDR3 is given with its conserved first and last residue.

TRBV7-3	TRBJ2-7	CASSLRQGSSYEQYF
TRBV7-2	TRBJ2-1	CASSFIRGNEQFF
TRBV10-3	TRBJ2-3	CATDSGGSTDTQYF
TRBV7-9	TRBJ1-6	CASSVGTGVSPLHF
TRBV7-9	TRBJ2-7	CASSLLGQGYEQYF
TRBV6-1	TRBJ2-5	CASSEHRGETQYF
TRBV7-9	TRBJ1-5	CASSPIGQLNQPQHF
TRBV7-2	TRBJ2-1	CASSLGGLNNEQFF
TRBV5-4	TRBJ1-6	CASSLGQGAYNSPLHF
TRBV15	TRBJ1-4	CATSPQGATNEKLFF
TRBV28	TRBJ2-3	CASRPSVTAASDTQYF
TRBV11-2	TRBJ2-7	CASSLVAGDTYEQYF
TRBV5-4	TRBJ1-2	CASSTDSNYGYTF
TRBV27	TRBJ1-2	CASSSRTGVNYGYTF
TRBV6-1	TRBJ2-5	CASSVQWRETQYF
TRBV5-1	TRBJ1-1	CASSRQGDTEAFF
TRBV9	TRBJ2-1	CASSVALFGGNSYNEQFF
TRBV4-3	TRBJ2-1	CASSLEQGIGNEQFF
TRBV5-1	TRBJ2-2	CASSVGTGQGTGELFF
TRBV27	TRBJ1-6	CASSSPTGQGPSPLHF
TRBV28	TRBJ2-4	CASGDSERAKNIQYF
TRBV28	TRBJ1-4	CASSLRGQVDGLSEKLFF
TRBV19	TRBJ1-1	CASRPPVNTEAFF
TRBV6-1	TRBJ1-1	CASRGQGAKAFF
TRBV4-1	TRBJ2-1	CASSPSGEGLYNEQFF
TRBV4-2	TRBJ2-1	CASSPTSGGASEQFF
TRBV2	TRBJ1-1	CASRETESSEAFF
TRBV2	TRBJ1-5	CASSGNPQQGSNQPQHF
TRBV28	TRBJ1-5	CASRSPQLAAGQPQHF
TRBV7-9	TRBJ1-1	CASSLASATEAFF